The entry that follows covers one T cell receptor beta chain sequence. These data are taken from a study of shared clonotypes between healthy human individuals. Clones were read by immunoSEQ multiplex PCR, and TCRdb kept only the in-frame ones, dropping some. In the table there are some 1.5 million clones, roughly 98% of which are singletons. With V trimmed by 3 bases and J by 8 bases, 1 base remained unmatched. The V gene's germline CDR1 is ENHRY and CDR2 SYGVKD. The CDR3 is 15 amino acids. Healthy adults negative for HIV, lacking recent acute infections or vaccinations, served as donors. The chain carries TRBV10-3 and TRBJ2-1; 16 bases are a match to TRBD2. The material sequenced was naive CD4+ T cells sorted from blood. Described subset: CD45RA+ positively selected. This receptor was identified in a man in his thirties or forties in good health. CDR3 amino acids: CAISDGTSGRDEQFF. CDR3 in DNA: TGTGCCATCAGTGACGGGACTAGCGGGAGGGATGAGCAGTTCTTC.